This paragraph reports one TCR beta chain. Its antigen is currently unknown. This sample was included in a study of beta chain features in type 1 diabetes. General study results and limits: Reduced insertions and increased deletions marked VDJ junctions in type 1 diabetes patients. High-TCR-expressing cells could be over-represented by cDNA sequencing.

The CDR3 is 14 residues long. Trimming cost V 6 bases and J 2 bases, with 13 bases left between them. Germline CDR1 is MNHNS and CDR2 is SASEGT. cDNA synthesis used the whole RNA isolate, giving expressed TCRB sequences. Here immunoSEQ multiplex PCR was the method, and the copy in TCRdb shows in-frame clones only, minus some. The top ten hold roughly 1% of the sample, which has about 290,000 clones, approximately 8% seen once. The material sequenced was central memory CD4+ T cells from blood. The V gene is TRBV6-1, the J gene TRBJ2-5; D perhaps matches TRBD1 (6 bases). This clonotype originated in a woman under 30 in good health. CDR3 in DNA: TGTGCCAGCAGGACAGGACGGATTCAAGAGACCCAGTACTTC. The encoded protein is CASRTGRIQETQYF.